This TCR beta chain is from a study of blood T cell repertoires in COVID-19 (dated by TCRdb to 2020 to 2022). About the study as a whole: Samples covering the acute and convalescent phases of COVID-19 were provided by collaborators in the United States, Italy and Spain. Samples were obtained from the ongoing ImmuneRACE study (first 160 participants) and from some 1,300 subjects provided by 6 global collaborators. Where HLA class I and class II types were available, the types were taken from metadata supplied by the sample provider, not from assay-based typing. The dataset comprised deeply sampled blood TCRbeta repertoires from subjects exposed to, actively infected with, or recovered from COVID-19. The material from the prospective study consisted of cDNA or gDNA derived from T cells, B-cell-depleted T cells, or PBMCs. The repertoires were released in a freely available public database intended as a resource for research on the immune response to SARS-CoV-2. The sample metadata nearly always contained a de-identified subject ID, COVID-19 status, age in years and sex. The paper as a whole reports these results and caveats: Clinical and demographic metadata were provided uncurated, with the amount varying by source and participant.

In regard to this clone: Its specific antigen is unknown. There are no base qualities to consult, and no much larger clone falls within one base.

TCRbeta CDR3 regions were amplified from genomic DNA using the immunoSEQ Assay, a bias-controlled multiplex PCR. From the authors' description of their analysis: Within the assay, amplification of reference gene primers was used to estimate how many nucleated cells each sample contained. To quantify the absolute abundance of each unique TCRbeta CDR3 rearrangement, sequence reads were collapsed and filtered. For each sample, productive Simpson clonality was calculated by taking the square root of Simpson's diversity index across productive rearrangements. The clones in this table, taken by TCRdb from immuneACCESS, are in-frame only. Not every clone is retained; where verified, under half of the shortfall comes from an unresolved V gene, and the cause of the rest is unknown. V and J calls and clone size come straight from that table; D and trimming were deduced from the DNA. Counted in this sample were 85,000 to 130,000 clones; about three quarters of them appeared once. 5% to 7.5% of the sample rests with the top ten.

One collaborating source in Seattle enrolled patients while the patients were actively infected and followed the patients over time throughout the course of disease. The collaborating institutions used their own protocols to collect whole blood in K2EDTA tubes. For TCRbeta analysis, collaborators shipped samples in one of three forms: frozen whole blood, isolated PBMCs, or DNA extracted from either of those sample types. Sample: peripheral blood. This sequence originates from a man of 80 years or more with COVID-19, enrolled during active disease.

The CDR3 here reads CASRPPGQGETEAFF. The nucleotides are TGTGCCAGTAGACCACCGGGACAGGGAGAAACTGAAGCTTTCTTT. The receptor chain draws on TRBV19 and TRBJ1-1; a stretch of 9 junction bases matches TRBD1. At the junction V is shortened by 6 bases and J by 5 bases; bases outside the gene matches: 10. The CDR3 goes from the cysteine to the phenylalanine over 15 residues. Just CDR3 DNA is preserved here, 45 bases in frame from base 1. From a lookup of the germline V gene (reference sequence), CDR1 and CDR2 are LNHDA and SQIVND.